These 10 T cell receptor beta chains were all obtained from the same sample, sequenced in a study of T cell changes during pregnancy in multiple sclerosis. Assay used: immunoSEQ multiplex PCR; TCRdb lists only in-frame clones, some missing. The profile shows about 44,000 clones, approximately 90% of them singletons. The sequencing used CD4+ T cells from peripheral blood mononuclear cells, collected in the third trimester of pregnancy. The receptors stem from a female donor with multiple sclerosis, enrolled in a pregnancy study.

CDR3 DNA: TGTGCCAGTAGACAGGGCTCTAGCAATCAGCCCCAGCATTTT. Amino acids: CASRQGSSNQPQHF. The rearrangement links TRBV19 to TRBJ1-5; TRBD1 might be the D (6 bases). In germline, CDR1 is LNHDA, CDR2 SQIVND (reference sequence). The length of the CDR3 is 14 residues. Trimming removed 6 bases at V and 0 bases at J, with 9 bases between.

The chain employs TRBV28 and TRBJ1-3; tentative D call: TRBD1 (5 bases). The germline V gene encodes CDR1 MDHEN and CDR2 SYDVKM. V was shortened by 6 bases and J by 1 base, with 13 bases between the two germline ends. This CDR3 has 15 residues. The CDR3 sequence is CASSPAGGSGNTIYF. In nucleotides, the CDR3 is TGTGCCAGCAGCCCGGCGGGGGGGTCTGGAAACACCATATATTTT.

V usage is TRBV4-3 and J usage is TRBJ2-5; 9 bases align to TRBD2. This CDR3 has 16 residues. J gave up 5 bases and V 0 bases, and 7 bases lay outside the gene matches. Germline assignment: CDR1 LGHNA and CDR2 YSLEER. The CDR3, as DNA: TGCGCCAGCAGCCAAGATATAAGCGGGAGGAGGGAGACCCAGTACTTC. Protein: CASSQDISGRRETQYF.

The chain joins TRBV7-3 to TRBJ2-1, with 13 bases that match TRBD2. The ends lost 5 bases at V and 13 bases at J; junction bases unmatched: 17. The V gene's germline CDR1 is SGHTA and CDR2 FQGTGA. The CDR3 is made up of 17 amino acids. This CDR3 reads CASSPPLLAGGLRPQFF. The CDR3 DNA reads TGTGCCAGCAGCCCTCCACTACTAGCGGGAGGGCTGCGCCCCCAGTTCTTC.

This chain uses TRBV28 with TRBJ1-1; no clear D gene. CDR3 size: 14 residues. Between the trimmed V and J ends, which lost 3 bases and 0 bases, there was a span of 8 bases. Germline CDR1 MDHEN, CDR2 SYDVKM. CDR3 sequence reads: CASSLGGMNTEAFF. Written as DNA, the CDR3 is TGTGCCAGCAGTTTGGGAGGTATGAACACTGAAGCTTTCTTT.

This clone was observed a handful of times. This sequence joins TRBV7-2 and TRBJ1-5; D unresolved. Germline V gene sequence: CDR1 SGHTA, CDR2 FQGNSA. This CDR3 has 13 amino acids. V was trimmed by 2 bases and J by 3 bases, leaving 5 bases between them. CDR3 protein: CASSLQNNQPQHF. CDR3 bases: TGTGCCAGCAGCTTACAGAACAATCAGCCCCAGCATTTT. Full variable domain (rest looked up from reference TRBV7-2 and TRBJ1-5): GAGVSQSPSNKVTEKGKDVELRCDPISGHTALYWYRQSLGQGLEFLIYFQGNSAPDKSGLPSDRFSAERTGGSVSTLTIQRTQQEDSAVYLCASSLQNNQPQHFGDGTRLSIL.

The CDR3 nucleotides are TGTGCCAGCAGTGATACGGGGTTCGGTCAGCCCCAGCATTTT. This encodes CASSDTGFGQPQHF. The chain carries TRBV2 and TRBJ1-5; no reliable D call. Trimming took 3 bases from V and 6 from J, leaving 12 bases between them. The CDR3 is made up of 14 amino acids. Germline CDR1 reads SNHLY; CDR2 reads FYNNEI.

CDR3 coding DNA: TGTGCCAGCAGGGGACTAGCGGGAGAGACCCAGTACTTC. It encodes CASRGLAGETQYF. The V and J genes are TRBV2 and TRBJ2-5, with 12 bases that match TRBD2. This CDR3 has 13 amino acids. Germline assignment: CDR1 SNHLY and CDR2 FYNNEI. J gave up 4 bases and V 6 bases, and 0 bases lay outside the gene matches.

The J gene is TRBJ1-6, the V gene TRBV4-2; D might be TRBD1 (5 bases). V lost 3 bases, J lost 5 bases, and 32 bases lay in between. The CDR3 has 22 amino acids. CDR1 and CDR2 (germline): LGHNA, YNFKEQ. CDR3 sequence reads: CASSQGPGGTGRVLTNNSPLHF. CDR3 in DNA: TGTGCCAGCAGCCAGGGCCCGGGAGGGACGGGGCGAGTTCTGACAAATAATTCACCCCTCCACTTT.

The V gene is TRBV7-9, the J gene TRBJ1-1; D is unresolved. This CDR3 spans 13 amino acids. V gave up 1 base and J gave up 7 bases, with 10 bases separating them. Germline CDR1 SEHNR, CDR2 FQNEAQ (reference sequence). CDR3 amino acids: CASSLGGHSEAFF. CDR3 sequence (DNA): TGTGCCAGCAGCTTAGGAGGTCATAGTGAAGCTTTCTTT. The variable domain in full, with the rest retrieved from reference TRBV7-9 and TRBJ1-1, is DTGVSQNPRHKITKRGQNVTFRCDPISEHNRLYWYRQTLGQGPEFLTYFQNEAQLEKSRLLSDRFSAERPKGSFSTLEIQRTEQGDSAMYLCASSLGGHSEAFFGQGTRLTVV.